This TCR beta chain originates from a study of blood T cell repertoires in COVID-19. Only in-frame clones appear in the TCRdb table, and some are missing; sequencing was by immunoSEQ multiplex PCR. The table shows some 150,000 clones, with 78% occurring only once. Per the germline V gene, CDR1 is SGHRS and CDR2 is YFSETQ. The CDR3 length is 13 residues. V shed 4 bases and J 3 bases; nucleotides not matched to a gene: 3. Sequencing input: peripheral blood. V usage is TRBV5-1 and J usage is TRBJ2-7; 8 positions match TRBD1. This sequence was found in a woman aged 80 or over with acute or convalescent COVID-19. The CDR3 sequence is CASSPGQVYEQYF. In DNA, the CDR3 is TGCGCCAGCAGCCCGGGACAGGTCTACGAGCAGTACTTC.